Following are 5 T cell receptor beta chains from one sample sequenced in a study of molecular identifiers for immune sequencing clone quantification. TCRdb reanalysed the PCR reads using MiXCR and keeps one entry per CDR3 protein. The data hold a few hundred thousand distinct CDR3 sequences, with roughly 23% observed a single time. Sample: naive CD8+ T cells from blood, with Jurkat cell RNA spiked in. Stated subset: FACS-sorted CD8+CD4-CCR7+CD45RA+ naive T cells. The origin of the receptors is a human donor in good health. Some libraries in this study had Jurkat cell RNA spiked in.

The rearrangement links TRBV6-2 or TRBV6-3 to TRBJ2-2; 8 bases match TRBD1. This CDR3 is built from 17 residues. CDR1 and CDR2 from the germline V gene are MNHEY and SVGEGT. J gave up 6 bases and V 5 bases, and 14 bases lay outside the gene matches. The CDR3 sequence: CASSHPSQGAQAGELFF. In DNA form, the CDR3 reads TGTGCCAGCAGTCATCCTTCCCAGGGGGCCCAGGCCGGGGAGCTGTTTTTT.

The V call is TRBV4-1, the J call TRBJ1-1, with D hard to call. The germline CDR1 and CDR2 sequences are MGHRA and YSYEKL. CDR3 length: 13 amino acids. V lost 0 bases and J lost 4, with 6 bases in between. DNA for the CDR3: TGCGCCAGCAGCCAAGATCTTCCCACTGAAGCTTTCTTT. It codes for CASSQDLPTEAFF.

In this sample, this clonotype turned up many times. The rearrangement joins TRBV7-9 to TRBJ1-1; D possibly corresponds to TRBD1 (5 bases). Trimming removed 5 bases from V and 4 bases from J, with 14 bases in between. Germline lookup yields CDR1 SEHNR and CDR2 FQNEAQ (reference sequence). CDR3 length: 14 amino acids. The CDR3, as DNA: TGTGCCAGCAGCGGCGCTGCAGGGTTCACTGAAGCTTTCTTT. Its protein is CASSGAAGFTEAFF. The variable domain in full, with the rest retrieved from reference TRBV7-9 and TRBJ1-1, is DTGVSQNPRHKITKRGQNVTFRCDPISEHNRLYWYRQTLGQGPEFLTYFQNEAQLEKSRLLSDRFSAERPKGSFSTLEIQRTEQGDSAMYLCASSGAAGFTEAFFGQGTRLTVV.

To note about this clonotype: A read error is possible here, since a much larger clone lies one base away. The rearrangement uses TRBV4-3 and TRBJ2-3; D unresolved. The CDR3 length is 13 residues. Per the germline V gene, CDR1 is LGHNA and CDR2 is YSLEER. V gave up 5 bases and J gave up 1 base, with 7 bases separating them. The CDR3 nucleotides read TGCGCCAGCAGCTGGATCCGCACAGATACGCAGTATTTT. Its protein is CASSWIRTDTQYF.

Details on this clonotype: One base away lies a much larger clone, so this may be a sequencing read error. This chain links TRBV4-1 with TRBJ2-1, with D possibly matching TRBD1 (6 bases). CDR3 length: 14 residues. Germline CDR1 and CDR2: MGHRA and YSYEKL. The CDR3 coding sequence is TGCGCCAGCAGCCAAGGTCTAGGGGACAATGAGCAGATCTTC. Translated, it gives CASSQGLGDNEQIF.